One sample yielded the 30 T cell receptor beta chains listed below, sequenced in a study of CD8 T cells in Susac syndrome. RNA was extracted with the RNeasy kit, and a quantity of 0.5 to 1 ug was reverse transcribed using random hexamers. TCRdb used MiXCR to reprocess the immunoSEQ multiplex PCR reads, holding one entry per CDR3 protein. The sample holds 95,000 to 150,000 distinct CDR3 sequences, 90% to 95% seen once. The sequenced sample was CD8+ T cells from PBMCs. Receptors originate from a human donor with multiple sclerosis.

The chain recombines TRBV10-3 with TRBJ2-5; 8 positions agree with TRBD1. The CDR3 is 15 residues long. Germline V gives CDR1 ENHRY, CDR2 SYGVKD. Unmatched junction bases numbered 5, after V lost 2 bases and J lost 3 bases. CDR3 nucleotide sequence: TGTGCCATCAGTGAGCCTCCGACAGGGGAAGAGACCCAGTACTTC. It encodes CAISEPPTGEETQYF.

In this sample, this clonotype turned up once. The chain employs TRBV27 and TRBJ1-2; 9 positions match TRBD1. The junction had 13 bases not matched to a gene; V was cut back by 4 bases and J by 7 bases. Germline V gives CDR1 MNHEY, CDR2 SMNVEV (reference sequence). This CDR3 has 16 residues. The CDR3 bases are TGTGCCAGCAGTTCCAACGGGGCGGGACAGGGCGGTGGCTACACCTTC. Protein: CASSSNGAGQGGGYTF.

The CDR3 loop is CASSYWDRTTGELFF. As DNA, the CDR3 is TGTGCCAGCAGTTATTGGGACAGGACGACGGGGGAGCTGTTTTTT. The V call is TRBV27, the J call TRBJ2-2; the match to TRBD1 covers 8 bases. The trim removed 4 bases at V and 8 bases at J, leaving 9 bases unmatched. The length of the CDR3 is 15 residues. Germline CDR1 MNHEY, CDR2 SMNVEV (reference sequence).

J is TRBJ2-7 and V is TRBV6-4; D possibly corresponds to TRBD2 (5 bases). This CDR3 region has 20 residues. Between the trimmed V and J ends, which lost 0 bases and 2 bases, there was a span of 26 bases. The germline CDR1 and CDR2 sequences are MRHNA and SNTAGT. CDR3 coding DNA: TGTGCCAGCAGTGACTCGAGGGCCCCGCGGTTACGGGAAGGCACCTACGAGCAGTACTTC. Its translation: CASSDSRAPRLREGTYEQYF.

The chain couples TRBV6-6 to TRBJ1-1, with a tentative D call TRBD1 (5 bases). Germline CDR1 reads MNHNY; CDR2 reads SVGAGI (reference sequence). The CDR3 is 11 amino acids. V was shortened by 5 bases and J by 11 bases, with 12 bases between the two germline ends. The CDR3 DNA reads as TGTGCCAGCAGTCAGGGCGTCGGGGCTTTCTTT. This sequence encodes CASSQGVGAFF.

CDR3 bases: TGTGCCAGCACCCCTAGCGGGGAATATTTCAATGAGCAGTTCTTC. This encodes CASTPSGEYFNEQFF. The chain carries TRBV7-2 and TRBJ2-1; 9 positions match TRBD2. Germline CDR1 and CDR2: SGHTA and FQGNSA. There are 15 residues in the CDR3. The V and J ends lost 7 bases and 6 bases, in that order; junction bases with no gene match: 10.

The CDR3 sequence: CASSPDRGNVEAFF. CDR3 DNA sequence: TGCGCCAGCAGCCCGGACAGGGGGAACGTTGAAGCTTTCTTT. The chain carries TRBV5-1 and TRBJ1-1; 10 bases map to TRBD1. After removal of 4 bases from V and 7 bases from J, the junction contained 7 bases not matched to a gene. The CDR3 has 14 amino acids. Germline CDR1 reads SGHRS; CDR2 reads YFSETQ.

The chain joins TRBV4-1 to TRBJ2-3, with unresolved D. The CDR3 loop spans 18 amino acids. Germline CDR1 and CDR2: MGHRA and YSYEKL. V gave up 0 bases and J gave up 2 bases, with 18 bases separating them. For the CDR3, the DNA is TGCGCCAGCAGCCAAGAAGATATCACTTCAACGACCACAGATACGCAGTATTTT. As protein: CASSQEDITSTTTDTQYF.

The chain joins TRBV7-9 to TRBJ1-3, with 9 bases identical to TRBD1. Germline V gene data show CDR1 as SEHNR and CDR2 as FQNEAQ (reference sequence). This CDR3 has 18 amino acids. V lost 5 bases and J lost 2; bases outside the gene matches: 13. As DNA, the CDR3 is TGTGCCAGCAGCATCGCCGGGACAGGGCCTTTTGCTGGAAACACCATATATTTT. Its protein is CASSIAGTGPFAGNTIYF. The complete variable domain, with remaining parts taken from reference TRBV7-9 and TRBJ1-3, reads DTGVSQNPRHKITKRGQNVTFRCDPISEHNRLYWYRQTLGQGPEFLTYFQNEAQLEKSRLLSDRFSAERPKGSFSTLEIQRTEQGDSAMYLCASSIAGTGPFAGNTIYFGEGSWLTVV.

In this sample, this clonotype turned up once. V and J are TRBV28 and TRBJ2-2; the D gene is possibly TRBD2 (5 bases). This CDR3 has 10 residues. The V gene lost 11 bases and the J gene lost 6 bases, with 7 bases spanning the gap. Per germline, CDR1 MDHEN and CDR2 SYDVKM. The CDR3 region has the DNA TGTGCCGCCGGGGCCGGGGAGCTGTTTTTT. As protein: CAAGAGELFF. Looking up the rest from reference TRBV28 and TRBJ2-2 gives the full variable domain: DVKVTQSSRYLVKRTGEKVFLECVQDMDHENMFWYRQDPGLGLRLIYFSYDVKMKEKGDIPEGYSVSREKKERFSLILESASTNQTSMYLCAAGAGELFFGEGSRLTVL.

This chain connects TRBV20-1 to TRBJ2-2; perhaps TRBD2 as D (5 bases). The V end lost 5 bases, the J end lost 0 bases, and 10 bases lay between the germline ends. The CDR3 loop spans 14 amino acids. CDR1 DFQATT and CDR2 SNEGSKA come from the germline V gene (reference sequence). The CDR3 region is CSAVPLANTGELFF. DNA for the CDR3: TGCAGTGCTGTCCCACTAGCGAACACCGGGGAGCTGTTTTTT.

V is TRBV11-2 and J is TRBJ2-7; 7 nucleotides match TRBD2. The CDR3 spans 22 residues. With 1 base clipped from V and 1 base from J, the junction kept 25 bases outside the gene matches. The germline V gene encodes CDR1 SGHAT and CDR2 FQNNGV. CDR3 bases: TGTGCCAGCAGCTTAGTGGAGGAGGGAGGGTGGCGAGGAGGCCAATTGTCCTACGAGCAGTACTTC. Translated: CASSLVEEGGWRGGQLSYEQYF.

The V gene is TRBV4-1, the J gene TRBJ2-2, with a possible D match to TRBD2 (5 bases). The germline V gene has CDR1 MGHRA and CDR2 YSYEKL. The CDR3 runs 17 residues. V was shortened by 3 bases and J by 1 base, with 15 bases between the two germline ends. DNA for the CDR3: TGCGCCAGCAGCCACGACCGGGAAACTCTGAACACCGGGGAGCTGTTTTTT. This gives the protein CASSHDRETLNTGELFF.

This clonotype came up once. V is TRBV27 and J is TRBJ2-7, with D unresolved. The CDR3 runs 13 residues. V lost 4 bases, J lost 2 bases, and 9 bases lay in between. The germline CDR1 and CDR2 sequences are MNHEY and SMNVEV (reference sequence). DNA for the CDR3: TGTGCCAGCAGTTCAGGTGGGGCCTACGAGCAGTACGTC. As protein: CASSSGGAYEQYV.

The V call is TRBV4-1, the J call TRBJ2-3; perhaps TRBD1 as D (5 bases). The CDR3 runs to 17 residues. V gave up 1 base and J gave up 6 bases, with 20 bases separating them. Germline V CDR1 and CDR2: MGHRA, YSYEKL. The CDR3 sequence: CASSQGSARHRSDTQYF. The CDR3 nucleotides are TGCGCCAGCAGCCAAGGGTCAGCGAGACACAGGTCGGATACGCAGTATTTT.

This clonotype was counted a single time. The chain has TRBV7-9 and TRBJ2-3, with D perhaps TRBD1 or TRBD2 (5 bases each). This CDR3 region has 15 residues. V lost 3 bases to trimming and J lost 6 bases, with 16 bases between them. CDR1 SEHNR and CDR2 FQNEAQ come from the germline V gene (reference sequence). The CDR3: CASSLGRGEWDTQYF. The CDR3 DNA is TGTGCCAGCAGCTTGGGACGGGGAGAGTGGGATACGCAGTATTTT.

The gene calls are TRBV29-1 and TRBJ1-1; TRBD1 is a possible D gene (5 bases). The length of the CDR3 is 15 residues. The ends were cut back, 4 bases at V and 4 bases at J, with 19 bases in the middle. Germline CDR1 reads SQVTM; CDR2 reads ANQGSEA. In nucleotides, the CDR3 is TGCAGCGTTGCTTGGACGGGGGATTATGGCACTGAAGCTTTCTTT. It specifies CSVAWTGDYGTEAFF.

The V gene is TRBV6-6, the J gene TRBJ2-7; D could derive from TRBD1 or TRBD2 (5 bases each). V lost 5 bases and J 11 bases, leaving 22 bases between the germline ends. Germline V gene data show CDR1 as MNHNY and CDR2 as SVGAGI (reference sequence). The CDR3 has 14 residues. CDR3 sequence (DNA): TGTGCCAGCAGTCAGGTGGGACCCACCGATGGGGAGTACTTC. Amino acids: CASSQVGPTDGEYF.

The CDR3 is CASSSSPGLQETQYF. In DNA form, the CDR3 reads TGTGCCAGCAGCTCGTCTCCCGGACTTCAAGAGACCCAGTACTTC. The rearrangement links TRBV11-3 to TRBJ2-5; possible D gene TRBD2, 5 bases. CDR3 length: 15 amino acids. CDR1 SGHNT and CDR2 YENEEA come from the germline V gene. V was pared by 4 bases and J by 2 bases, with 14 bases between.

The rearrangement uses TRBV11-3 and TRBJ1-1, with 9 bases that match TRBD1. Germline-derived CDR1 and CDR2 are SGHNT and YENEEA. CDR3 length: 14 residues. The J segment lost 4 bases and the V segment lost 5 bases, leaving 5 bases of the junction unmatched. This CDR3 is CASSPDRGGTEAFF. Here the CDR3 DNA reads TGTGCCAGCAGCCCCGACAGGGGGGGCACTGAAGCTTTCTTT.

The chain joins TRBV3-1 to TRBJ1-1, with 7 bases fitting TRBD1. V shed 1 base, J shed 3 bases, and the junction held 8 bases outside the gene matches. The CDR3 totals 16 residues. CDR1 is LGHDT, CDR2 YNNKEL, per germline (reference sequence). This CDR3 is CASSQGDRPIYTEAFF. As DNA, the CDR3 is TGTGCCAGCAGCCAAGGGGACAGACCTATCTACACTGAAGCTTTCTTT.

The chain links TRBV9 to TRBJ2-3, with D perhaps TRBD2 (6 bases). This CDR3 is 19 amino acids long. The ends were cut back, 4 bases at V and 1 base at J, with 25 bases in the middle. In germline, CDR1 is SGDLS, CDR2 YYNGEE. CDR3: CASSPPARLVRLGTDTQYF. DNA of the CDR3: TGTGCCAGCAGCCCGCCCGCCCGACTAGTTCGGCTTGGCACAGATACGCAGTATTTT. Using reference TRBV9 and TRBJ2-3 for the parts outside the CDR3, the full variable domain is DSGVTQTPKHLITATGQRVTLRCSPRSGDLSVYWYQQSLDQGLQFLIQYYNGEERAKGNILERFSAQQFPDLHSELNLSSLELGDSALYFCASSPPARLVRLGTDTQYFGPGTRLTVL.

V gene TRBV7-9 combines with J gene TRBJ2-5; 7 nucleotides agree with TRBD1. The CDR3 is 15 residues long. With V trimmed by 5 bases and J by 0 bases, 6 bases remained unmatched. Germline CDR1 is SEHNR and CDR2 is FQNEAQ (reference sequence). The CDR3 protein is CASSPRDSHQETQYF. The CDR3 coding sequence is TGTGCCAGCAGCCCCCGGGACAGCCACCAAGAGACCCAGTACTTC.

This rearrangement joins TRBV5-1 to TRBJ2-1; tentative D call: TRBD2 (5 bases). CDR1 and CDR2 (germline): SGHRS, YFSETQ. The CDR3 is 16 residues long. Trimming took 0 bases from V and 4 from J, leaving 14 bases between them. CDR3 bases: TGCGCCAGCAGCTTGGCCGGGCTAGCTAGGTACAATGAGCAGTTCTTC. The encoded protein is CASSLAGLARYNEQFF.

The V gene is TRBV11-1, the J gene TRBJ2-7, with D maybe TRBD1 (6 bases). The CDR3 runs to 13 residues. Per the germline V gene, CDR1 is SGHAT and CDR2 is FQDESV (reference sequence). V was trimmed by 5 bases and J by 7 bases, leaving 15 bases between them. CDR3 residues: CASSPRQVGEQYV. The CDR3 nucleotides are TGTGCCAGCAGCCCCAGACAGGTCGGGGAGCAGTACGTC.

The chain uses TRBV27 and TRBJ1-5; D remains ambiguous. The germline gives CDR1 MNHEY, CDR2 SMNVEV (reference sequence). V lost 5 bases and J 7 bases, leaving 12 bases between the germline ends. There are 13 residues in the CDR3. CDR3 residues: CASSTRSEQPQHF. The CDR3 DNA is TGTGCCAGCAGTACCCGATCGGAGCAGCCCCAGCATTTT.

The chain is built from TRBV15 and TRBJ2-5; 11 nucleotides align to TRBD2. The CDR3 contains 16 residues. Germline V CDR1 and CDR2: LNHNV, YYDKDF (reference sequence). The junction had 6 bases not matched to a gene; V was cut back by 3 bases and J by 3 bases. CDR3 sequence reads: CATSSLLAGVEETQYF. The DNA of the CDR3 is TGTGCCACCAGCAGTTTACTAGCGGGAGTGGAAGAGACCCAGTACTTC.

The genes are TRBV20-1 and TRBJ2-5; 9 bases fit TRBD2. V shed 2 bases, J shed 9 bases, and the junction held 13 bases outside the gene matches. The CDR3 has 15 residues. The V gene's germline CDR1 is DFQATT and CDR2 SNEGSKA (reference sequence). DNA for the CDR3: TGCAGTGCTAGAAAGCGGGGGGTCAACGGCGGACCCCAGTACTTC. It specifies CSARKRGVNGGPQYF.

This rearrangement joins TRBV11-2 to TRBJ2-5; 9 bases are a match to TRBD1. V dropped 1 base and J dropped 4; count of bases not matched to a gene: 4. Germline CDR1 is SGHAT and CDR2 is FQNNGV. This CDR3 comprises 15 residues. CDR3 sequence (DNA): TGTGCCAGCAGCTTAGGGGACAGGGTCTTAGAGACCCAGTACTTC. Amino acids: CASSLGDRVLETQYF.

The sample holds one count of this clonotype. V gene TRBV4-1 combines with J gene TRBJ1-2; D is perhaps TRBD1 (5 bases). The V end was cut by 0 bases, the J end by 0 bases, with 11 bases between. Germline V lookup: CDR1 MGHRA, CDR2 YSYEKL. The CDR3 is 16 residues long. The CDR3 here is CASSQEPQGSNYGYTF. The DNA of the CDR3 is TGCGCCAGCAGCCAAGAACCCCAGGGCTCTAACTATGGCTACACCTTC.